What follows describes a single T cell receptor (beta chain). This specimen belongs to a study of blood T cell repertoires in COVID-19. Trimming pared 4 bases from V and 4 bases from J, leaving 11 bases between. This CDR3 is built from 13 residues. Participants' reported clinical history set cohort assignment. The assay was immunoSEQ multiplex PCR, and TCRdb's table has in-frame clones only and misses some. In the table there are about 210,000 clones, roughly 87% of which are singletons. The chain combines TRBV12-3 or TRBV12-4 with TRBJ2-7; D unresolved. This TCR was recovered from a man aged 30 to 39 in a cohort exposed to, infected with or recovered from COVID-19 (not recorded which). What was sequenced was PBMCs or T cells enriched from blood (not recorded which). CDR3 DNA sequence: TGTGCCAGCAGTTCCCGGCGAGGATACGAGCAGTACTTC. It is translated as CASSSRRGYEQYF.